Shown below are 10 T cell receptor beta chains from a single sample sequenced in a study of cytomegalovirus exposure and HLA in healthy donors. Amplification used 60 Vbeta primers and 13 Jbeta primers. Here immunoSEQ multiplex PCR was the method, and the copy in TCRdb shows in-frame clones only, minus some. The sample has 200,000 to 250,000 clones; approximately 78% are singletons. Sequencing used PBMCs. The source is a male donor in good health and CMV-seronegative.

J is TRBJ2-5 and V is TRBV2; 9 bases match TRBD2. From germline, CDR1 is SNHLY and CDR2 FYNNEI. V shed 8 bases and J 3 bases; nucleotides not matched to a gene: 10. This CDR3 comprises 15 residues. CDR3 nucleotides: TGTGCCAGCGGTGGCATGACTAGCGGAAAAGAGACCCAGTACTTC. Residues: CASGGMTSGKETQYF.

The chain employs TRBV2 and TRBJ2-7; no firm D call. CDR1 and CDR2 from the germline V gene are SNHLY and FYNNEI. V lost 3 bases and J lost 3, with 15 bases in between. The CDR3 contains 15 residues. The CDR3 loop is CASSEVRLRNYEQYF. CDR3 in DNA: TGTGCCAGCAGTGAGGTTAGACTTCGAAACTACGAGCAGTACTTC.

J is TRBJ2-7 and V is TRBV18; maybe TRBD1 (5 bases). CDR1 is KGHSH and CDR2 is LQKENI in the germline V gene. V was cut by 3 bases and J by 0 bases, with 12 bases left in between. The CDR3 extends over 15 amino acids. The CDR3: CASSPTGTSSYEQYF. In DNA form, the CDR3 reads TGTGCCAGCTCACCCACAGGCACGAGCTCCTACGAGCAGTACTTC.

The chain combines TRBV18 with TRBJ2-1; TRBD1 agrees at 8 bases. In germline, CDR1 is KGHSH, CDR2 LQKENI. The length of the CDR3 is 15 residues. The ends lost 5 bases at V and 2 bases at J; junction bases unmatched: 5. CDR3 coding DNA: TGTGCCAGCTCATTTCAGGGGGCCCCCTACAATGAGCAGTTCTTC. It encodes CASSFQGAPYNEQFF.

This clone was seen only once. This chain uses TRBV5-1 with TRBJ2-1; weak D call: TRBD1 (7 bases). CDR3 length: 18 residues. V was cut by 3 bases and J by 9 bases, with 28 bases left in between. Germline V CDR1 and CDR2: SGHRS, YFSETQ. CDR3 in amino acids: CASSWTWVGGAGQAEQFF. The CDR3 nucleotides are TGCGCCAGCAGCTGGACCTGGGTTGGAGGGGCAGGACAGGCTGAGCAGTTCTTC. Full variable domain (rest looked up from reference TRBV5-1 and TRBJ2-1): KAGVTQTPRYLIKTRGQQVTLSCSPISGHRSVSWYQQTPGQGLQFLFEYFSETQRNKGNFPGRFSGRQFSNSRSEMNVSTLELGDSALYLCASSWTWVGGAGQAEQFFGPGTRLTVL.

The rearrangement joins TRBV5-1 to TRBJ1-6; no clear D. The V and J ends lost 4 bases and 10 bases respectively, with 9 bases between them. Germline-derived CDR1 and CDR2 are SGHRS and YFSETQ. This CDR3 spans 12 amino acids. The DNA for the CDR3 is TGCGCCAGCAGCCCGGACTGGTCACCCCTCCACTTT. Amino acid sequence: CASSPDWSPLHF.

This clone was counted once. The CDR3 reads CSVGMTAAMNTEAFF. CDR3 coding DNA: TGCAGCGTTGGGATGACAGCCGCCATGAACACTGAAGCTTTCTTT. The rearrangement joins TRBV29-1 to TRBJ1-1; maybe TRBD1 (5 bases). The length of the CDR3 is 15 residues. Trimming removed 4 bases from V and 0 bases from J, with 15 bases in between. Looked up from germline, CDR1 is SQVTM and CDR2 is ANQGSEA.

CDR3 coding DNA: TGTGCCACTGGACTAGCGGGAGCAGATACGCAGTATTTT. It yields the protein CATGLAGADTQYF. This chain connects TRBV19 to TRBJ2-3, with TRBD2 identical over 13 bases. Germline-derived CDR1 and CDR2 are LNHDA and SQIVND (reference sequence). This CDR3 has 13 residues. V lost 10 bases to trimming and J lost 4 bases; unmatched junction nucleotides: 2.

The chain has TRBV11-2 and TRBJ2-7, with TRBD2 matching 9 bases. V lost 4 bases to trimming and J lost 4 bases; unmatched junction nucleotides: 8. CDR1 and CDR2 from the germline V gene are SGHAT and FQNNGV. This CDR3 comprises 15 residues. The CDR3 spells CASSSSSGMGYEQYF. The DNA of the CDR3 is TGTGCCAGCAGCTCTTCTAGCGGGATGGGGTACGAGCAGTACTTC.

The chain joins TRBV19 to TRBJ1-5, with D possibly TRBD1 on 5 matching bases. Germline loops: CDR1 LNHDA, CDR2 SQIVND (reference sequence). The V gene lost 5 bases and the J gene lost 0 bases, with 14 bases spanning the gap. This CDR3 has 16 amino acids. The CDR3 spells CASSLAPGLSNQPQHF. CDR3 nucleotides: TGTGCCAGTAGTCTCGCGCCGGGACTTAGCAATCAGCCCCAGCATTTT.